Given below is one T cell receptor (beta chain) in context. The sample is drawn from a study of blood T cells in healthy people across ages. The CDR3 has 14 residues. CDR1 and CDR2 from the germline V gene are LGHNA and YNFKEQ. Trimming removed 1 base from V and 8 bases from J, with 12 bases in between. Combining a sample-barcoded 5' primer with a J-beta primer mix, a second PCR ran for about 7 to 11 cycles. TCRdb processed the 5' RACE reads anew with MiXCR; each CDR3 protein has one entry. The sample contains hundreds of thousands of distinct CDR3 sequences, about 34% of which appear only once. This clonotype was sampled from a woman aged 80 or over in good health. The genes are TRBV4-2 and TRBJ1-5, with D tentatively TRBD1 (5 bases). Specimen: blood. CDR3 protein: CASSQVGGAEPQHF. CDR3 nucleotide sequence: TGTGCCAGCAGCCAAGTGGGCGGGGCGGAGCCCCAGCATTTT.